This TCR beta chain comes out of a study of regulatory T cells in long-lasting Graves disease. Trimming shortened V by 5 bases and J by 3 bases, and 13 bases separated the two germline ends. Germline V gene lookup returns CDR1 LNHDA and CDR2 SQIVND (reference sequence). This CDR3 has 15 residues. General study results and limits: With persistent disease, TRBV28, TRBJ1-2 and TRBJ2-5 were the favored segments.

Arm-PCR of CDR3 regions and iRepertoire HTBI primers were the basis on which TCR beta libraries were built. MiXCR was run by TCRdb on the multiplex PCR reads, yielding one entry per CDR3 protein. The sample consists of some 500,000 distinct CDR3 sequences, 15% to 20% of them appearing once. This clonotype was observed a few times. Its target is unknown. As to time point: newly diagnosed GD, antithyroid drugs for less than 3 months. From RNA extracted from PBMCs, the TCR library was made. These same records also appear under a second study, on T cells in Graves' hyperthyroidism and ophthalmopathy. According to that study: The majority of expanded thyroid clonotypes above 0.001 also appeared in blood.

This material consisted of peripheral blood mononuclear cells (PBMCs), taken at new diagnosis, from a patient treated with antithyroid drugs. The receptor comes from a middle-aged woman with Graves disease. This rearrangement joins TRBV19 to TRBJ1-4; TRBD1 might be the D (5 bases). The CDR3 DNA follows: TGTGCCAGTAGTCTTCCGAGACAGTCTAATGAAAAACTGTTTTTT. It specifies CASSLPRQSNEKLFF.